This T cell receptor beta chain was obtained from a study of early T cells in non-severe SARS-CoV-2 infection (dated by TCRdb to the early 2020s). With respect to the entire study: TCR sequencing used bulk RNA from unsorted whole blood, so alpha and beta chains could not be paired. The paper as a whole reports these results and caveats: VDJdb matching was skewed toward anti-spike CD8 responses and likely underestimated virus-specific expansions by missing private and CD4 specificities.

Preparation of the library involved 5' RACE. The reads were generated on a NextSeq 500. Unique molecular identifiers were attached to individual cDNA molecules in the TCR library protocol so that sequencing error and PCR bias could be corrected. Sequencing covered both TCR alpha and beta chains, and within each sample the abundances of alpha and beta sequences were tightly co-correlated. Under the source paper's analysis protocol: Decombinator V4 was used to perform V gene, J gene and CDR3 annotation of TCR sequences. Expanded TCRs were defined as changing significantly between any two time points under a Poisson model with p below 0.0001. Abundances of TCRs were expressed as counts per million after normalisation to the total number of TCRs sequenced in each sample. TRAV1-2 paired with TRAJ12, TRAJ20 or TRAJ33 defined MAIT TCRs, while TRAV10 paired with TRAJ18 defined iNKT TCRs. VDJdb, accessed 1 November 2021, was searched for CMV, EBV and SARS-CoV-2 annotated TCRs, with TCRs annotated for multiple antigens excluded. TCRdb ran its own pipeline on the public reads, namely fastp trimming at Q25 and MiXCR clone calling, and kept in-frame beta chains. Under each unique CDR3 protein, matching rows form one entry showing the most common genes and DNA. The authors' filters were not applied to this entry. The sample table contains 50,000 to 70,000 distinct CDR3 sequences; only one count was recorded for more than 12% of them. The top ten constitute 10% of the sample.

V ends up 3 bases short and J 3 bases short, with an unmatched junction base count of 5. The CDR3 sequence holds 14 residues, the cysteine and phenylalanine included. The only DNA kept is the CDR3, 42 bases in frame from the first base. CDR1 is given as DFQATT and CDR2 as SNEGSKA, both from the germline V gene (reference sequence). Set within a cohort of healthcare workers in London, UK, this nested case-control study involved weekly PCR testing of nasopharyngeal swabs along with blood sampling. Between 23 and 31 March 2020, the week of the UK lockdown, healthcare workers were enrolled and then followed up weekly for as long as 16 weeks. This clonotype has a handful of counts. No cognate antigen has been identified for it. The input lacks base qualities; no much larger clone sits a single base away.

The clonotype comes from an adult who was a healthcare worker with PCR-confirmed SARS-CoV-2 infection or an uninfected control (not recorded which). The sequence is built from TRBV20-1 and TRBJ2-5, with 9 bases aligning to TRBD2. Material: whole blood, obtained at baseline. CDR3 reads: CSASLAGVKETQYF. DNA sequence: TGCAGTGCTAGTTTAGCGGGGGTAAAAGAGACCCAGTACTTC.